This T cell receptor beta chain was sequenced in a study of blood T cell repertoires in COVID-19. Study details: Material from acute and convalescent COVID-19 was sourced from the United States, Italy and Spain.

In the original analysis: Estimation of nucleated cell counts was performed using reference gene primer amplification. Using immunoSEQ multiplex PCR, the repertoire was profiled, and TCRdb retains in-frame clones only, with some absent. The V and J calls and clone size are taken from that table; D and trimming were inferred from the DNA. This table holds roughly 150,000 clones, around 82% found once. The study assigned cohorts using participant-reported clinical history. Two negative PCRs, clearance, or symptom resolution were required of recovered Cohort 3 donors. The source material was PBMCs or T cells enriched from blood (not recorded which). The sequence derives from a woman between 50 and 59 years old who had recovered from COVID-19.

CDR3 nucleotides: TGTGCCTGGAGTCCAGGGTACTACGAGCAGTACTTC. This gives the protein CAWSPGYYEQYF. V and J are TRBV30 and TRBJ2-7, with D tentatively TRBD1 (5 bases). This CDR3 region has 12 residues. CDR1 is GTSNPN and CDR2 is SVGIG in the germline V gene (reference sequence). V was clipped by 2 bases and J by 3 bases, with 8 bases between them.